This T cell receptor (beta chain) was recovered during a study of CD8 T cells in ankylosing spondylitis. General study points: Blood of patients with ankylosing spondylitis appeared to be characterized by a TCR beta motif of several highly homologous variants.

As the method for making TCR beta libraries, quantitative 5'-RACE with molecular barcodes was used. Each CDR3 protein is one row after TCRdb ran MiXCR on the 5' RACE reads. Of around 890,000 distinct CDR3 sequences detected, about 12% appear once; the ten largest clones hold approximately 0.51%. This clonotype has only a few counts. No antigen is known for it. The sample consisted of blood, either unsorted or a sorted T cell fraction (not recorded which). The receptor was derived from a male donor with ankylosing spondylitis.

As DNA, the CDR3 is TGTGCCAGCAGCTTACTCCCCTCAGGGATGGCTAATGAAAAACTGTTTTTT. This translates into CASSLLPSGMANEKLFF. The chain couples TRBV11-2 to TRBJ1-4, with D maybe TRBD1 (5 bases). Trimming shortened V by 2 bases and J by 3 bases, and 16 bases separated the two germline ends. The CDR3 runs 17 residues. Germline lookup yields CDR1 SGHAT and CDR2 FQNNGV.